The 30 T cell receptor beta chains below all came from one sample that was sequenced in a study of blood T cells in healthy people across ages. A second PCR, run for roughly 7 to 11 cycles, used a sample-barcoded 5' primer plus a J-beta primer mix. One entry per CDR3 protein results from TCRdb running MiXCR on the 5' RACE reads. The sample holds fewer than 2,000,000 distinct CDR3 sequences, approximately 40% seen once. What was sequenced was blood. The receptors originated from a human donor in good health.

The CDR3 is CASSYSTGGAETQYF. CDR3 coding DNA: TGTGCCAGCAGTTACTCGACAGGGGGAGCAGAGACCCAGTACTTC. This rearrangement joins TRBV6-2 or TRBV6-3 to TRBJ2-5; 9 bases fit TRBD1. This CDR3 has 15 residues. The V gene's germline CDR1 is MNHEY and CDR2 SVGEGT. V dropped 0 bases and J dropped 4; count of bases not matched to a gene: 3.

The V gene is TRBV20-1, the J gene TRBJ2-1; 16 bases match TRBD2. Germline assignment: CDR1 DFQATT and CDR2 SNEGSKA (reference sequence). This CDR3 is 18 amino acids long. Trimming took 0 bases from V and 5 from J; bases not matched to a gene: 7. The CDR3 coding sequence is TGCAGTGCTAGAGATGTATGGGGACTAGCGGGGGGGGACAATGAGCAGTTCTTC. Translation gives CSARDVWGLAGGDNEQFF.

The rearrangement links TRBV29-1 to TRBJ1-2, with 9 bases fitting TRBD1. The CDR3 spans 12 residues. Germline values: CDR1 SQVTM, CDR2 ANQGSEA. With 7 bases clipped from V and 6 bases from J, the junction kept 6 bases outside the gene matches. Written as DNA, the CDR3 is TGCAGCGGGGGGGACAGGGCGGATGGCTACACCTTC. It specifies CSGGDRADGYTF.

The chain uses TRBV5-1 and TRBJ2-3; 7 bases fit TRBD1. The germline CDR1 and CDR2 sequences are SGHRS and YFSETQ. The CDR3 has 16 residues. With V trimmed by 4 bases and J by 0 bases, 8 bases remained unmatched. The CDR3, as DNA: TGCGCCAGCAGCACCGAGGGACAGCCTAGCACAGATACGCAGTATTTT. It specifies CASSTEGQPSTDTQYF.

V gene TRBV7-2 combines with J gene TRBJ1-1; a weak D match, TRBD1 (6 bases). Trimming left V 5 bases short and J 2 bases short, with 15 bases between. The CDR3 consists of 15 residues. Germline loops: CDR1 SGHTA, CDR2 FQGNSA. CDR3 protein: CASSLIQGYNTEAFF. In DNA, the CDR3 is TGTGCCAGCAGCCTCATACAGGGCTATAACACTGAAGCTTTCTTT.

This clonotype was picked up a small number of times. This sequence joins TRBV10-3 and TRBJ2-2; TRBD1 agrees at 9 bases. CDR3 length: 15 residues. Germline V gives CDR1 ENHRY, CDR2 SYGVKD. V lost 8 bases, J lost 5 bases, and 9 bases stayed unmatched. CDR3 bases: TGTGCCATCTCATCGGGACAGGGACGGACCGGGGAGCTGTTTTTT. This gives the protein CAISSGQGRTGELFF.

In this sample, this clonotype turned up once. The chain joins TRBV12-3 or TRBV12-4 to TRBJ1-3; the match to TRBD1 covers 7 bases. The V and J ends lost 7 bases and 2 bases, in that order; junction bases with no gene match: 5. The CDR3 extends over 14 amino acids. The CDR3: CASTLQGTGNTIYF. DNA of the CDR3: TGTGCCAGCACCCTACAGGGGACTGGAAACACCATATATTTT.

V usage is TRBV18 and J usage is TRBJ1-2; D is undetermined. CDR3 length: 15 amino acids. CDR1 is KGHSH, CDR2 LQKENI, per germline. V was trimmed by 2 bases and J by 2 bases, leaving 12 bases between them. The CDR3 is CASSPEEVLNYGYTF. CDR3 DNA: TGTGCCAGCTCACCAGAAGAGGTCCTCAACTATGGCTACACCTTC.

This clonotype came up a few times. The chain recombines TRBV7-2 with TRBJ2-5; TRBD2 aligns across 11 bases. Germline V gives CDR1 SGHTA, CDR2 FQGNSA. The V segment lost 4 bases and the J segment 11 bases; nucleotides outside the gene matches: 12. The CDR3 has 15 amino acids. Written as DNA, the CDR3 is TGTGCCAGCAGCTCTACCCTAGCGGGGGGTGGGGAGCAGTACTTC. It yields the protein CASSSTLAGGGEQYF.

This chain links TRBV29-1 with TRBJ1-3; D gene ambiguous. The CDR3 has 15 amino acids. CDR1 is SQVTM and CDR2 is ANQGSEA in the germline V gene. Trimming took 4 bases from V and 0 from J, leaving 13 bases between them. CDR3 coding DNA: TGCAGCGTTGTACCCCACGGGATCTCTGGAAACACCATATATTTT. This encodes CSVVPHGISGNTIYF.

The rearrangement uses TRBV12-3 or TRBV12-4 and TRBJ2-7; D ambiguous. The CDR3 is 14 residues long. V shed 5 bases and J shed 2 bases, with 13 bases lying between them. CDR3 coding DNA: TGTGCCAGCAGTCCGGAAAATATCCCCTACGAGCAGTACTTC. Amino acids: CASSPENIPYEQYF.

This clonotype was picked up a small number of times. This rearrangement joins TRBV2 to TRBJ1-1; possibly TRBD1 for D (5 bases). Trimming took off 4 bases at V and 4 bases at J, with 19 bases between the two ends. CDR1 and CDR2 (germline): SNHLY, FYNNEI. The CDR3 consists of 16 residues. The CDR3 DNA sequence: TGTGCCAGCAGTGGGTTGTTGGGACCCTCGGGCACTGAAGCTTTCTTT. This gives the protein CASSGLLGPSGTEAFF.

J is TRBJ2-1 and V is TRBV4-3; possible D gene TRBD2, 7 bases. The CDR3 totals 15 residues. Trimming pared 4 bases from V and 2 bases from J, leaving 12 bases between. Looked up from germline, CDR1 is LGHNA and CDR2 is YSLEER. The DNA of the CDR3 is TGCGCCAGCAGCCGGGGGGGCTCGACCTACAATGAGCAGTTCTTC. It codes for CASSRGGSTYNEQFF.

In regard to this clonotype: This may stem from a read error, because a much larger clone lies one nucleotide away. Given the absence of the conserved phenylalanine or tryptophan at the CDR3 end, a read error is likely. The chain employs TRBV7-9 and TRBJ2-4; D possibly corresponds to TRBD2 (7 bases). Germline-derived CDR1 and CDR2 are SEHNR and FQNEAQ (reference sequence). V shed 5 bases and J shed 5 bases, with 13 bases lying between them. This CDR3 is built from 14 residues. The CDR3 DNA follows: TGTGCCAGCAGCAACTCGGGGGGCCAAAACATTCAGTACTTG. Translation gives CASSNSGGQNIQYL.

The V gene is TRBV6-2 or TRBV6-3, the J gene TRBJ2-7; D gene ambiguous. The CDR3 has 12 residues. Germline lookup yields CDR1 MNHEY and CDR2 SVGEGT. Trimming pared 2 bases from V and 5 bases from J, leaving 7 bases between. CDR3 nucleotides: TGTGCCAGCAGTTACATGCGGAACGAGCAGTACTTC. As protein: CASSYMRNEQYF.

This clonotype was seen a few times. This sequence joins TRBV7-2 and TRBJ2-3; D is undetermined. Germline V gene lookup returns CDR1 SGHTA and CDR2 FQGNSA. V shed 5 bases and J shed 0 bases, with 12 bases lying between them. This CDR3 is built from 15 residues. The CDR3 region has the DNA TGTGCCAGCAGCCCTCACGGTACTAGCACAGATACGCAGTATTTT. Translation: CASSPHGTSTDTQYF.

This clonotype came up once. Mismatch with germline at one junction end may stem from a read error. The chain recombines TRBV20-1 with TRBJ2-7; D ambiguous. Looked up from germline, CDR1 is DFQATT and CDR2 is SNEGSKA (reference sequence). There are 13 residues in the CDR3. CDR3 nucleotides: TGCGGTGCTAGTCTTCAGTATCGGTTGGAGCAGTACTTC. Its translation is CGASLQYRLEQYF.

This clonotype appeared a few times. The chain joins TRBV5-1 to TRBJ2-7; a weak D match, TRBD1 (6 bases). Trimming removed 4 bases from V and 2 bases from J, with 16 bases in between. Germline CDR1 and CDR2: SGHRS and YFSETQ. The CDR3 runs 15 residues. DNA of the CDR3: TGCGCCAGCAGCCCAGGGACACTAGATCCCTACGAGCAGTACTTC. As protein: CASSPGTLDPYEQYF. Together with reference TRBV5-1 and TRBJ2-7, the CDR3 gives the full variable domain: KAGVTQTPRYLIKTRGQQVTLSCSPISGHRSVSWYQQTPGQGLQFLFEYFSETQRNKGNFPGRFSGRQFSNSRSEMNVSTLELGDSALYLCASSPGTLDPYEQYFGPGTRLTVT.

The V gene is TRBV20-1, the J gene TRBJ2-3; weak D call: TRBD2 (5 bases). The V end lost 0 bases, the J end lost 6 bases, and 10 bases lay between the germline ends. This CDR3 has 13 residues. The germline gives CDR1 DFQATT, CDR2 SNEGSKA (reference sequence). The chain's CDR3 is CSARDSGKDTQYF. In nucleotides, the CDR3 is TGCAGTGCTAGAGATTCGGGAAAGGATACGCAGTATTTT.

The chain links TRBV6-1 to TRBJ2-5; maybe TRBD1 (6 bases). The J call may not be correct, given that the DNA end is closer to TRBJ2-7. This CDR3 contains 14 residues. The germline CDR1 and CDR2 sequences are MNHNS and SASEGT. The DNA for the CDR3 is TGTGCCAGCAGTGAATATGGACAGCTATACGAGCAGTACTTC. Encoded protein: CASSEYGQLYEQYF.

This chain connects TRBV9 to TRBJ2-1; 9 nucleotides align to TRBD2. Germline V gene lookup returns CDR1 SGDLS and CDR2 YYNGEE. The CDR3 has 13 residues. Germline trimming cut 0 bases from V and 15 bases from J; bases unmatched to any gene: 7. CDR3 amino acids: CASSVEMAGGLFF. The CDR3 DNA reads as TGTGCCAGCAGCGTAGAGATGGCGGGGGGGCTGTTCTTC. The variable domain in full, completed from reference TRBV9 and TRBJ2-1, reads DSGVTQTPKHLITATGQRVTLRCSPRSGDLSVYWYQQSLDQGLQFLIQYYNGEERAKGNILERFSAQQFPDLHSELNLSSLELGDSALYFCASSVEMAGGLFFGPGTRLTVL.

The chain employs TRBV7-2 and TRBJ2-1; D is perhaps TRBD2 (5 bases). The V end lost 5 bases, the J end lost 7 bases, and 18 bases lay between the germline ends. Germline CDR1 is SGHTA and CDR2 is FQGNSA. This CDR3 contains 15 residues. CDR3 region: CASSPAPRAKNEQFF. The CDR3 bases are TGTGCCAGCAGCCCCGCGCCGAGGGCTAAGAATGAGCAGTTCTTC.

The chain carries TRBV6-1 and TRBJ1-1; D ambiguous. The CDR3 is made up of 18 amino acids. Germline V gene data show CDR1 as MNHNS and CDR2 as SASEGT. The V end lost 6 bases, the J end lost 0 bases, and 23 bases lay between the germline ends. The CDR3 is CASSIGFERRFMNTEAFF. CDR3 bases: TGTGCCAGCAGCATAGGCTTCGAGAGACGCTTCATGAACACTGAAGCTTTCTTT.

The V and J genes are TRBV7-9 and TRBJ2-7; 7 bases line up with TRBD2. This CDR3 comprises 15 residues. Germline-derived CDR1 and CDR2 are SEHNR and FQNEAQ (reference sequence). J gave up 5 bases and V 2 bases, and 9 bases lay outside the gene matches. The CDR3 loop is CASSLISSGVHEQYF. The CDR3 nucleotides read TGTGCCAGCAGCTTAATCTCCAGCGGGGTACACGAGCAGTACTTC.

The sample holds a few counts of this clonotype. This rearrangement joins TRBV12-3 or TRBV12-4 to TRBJ1-1; D remains unclear. The CDR3 length is 14 residues. V was pared by 5 bases and J by 4 bases, with 14 bases between. DNA of the CDR3: TGTGCCAGCAGTCCGGGGTGGTGGGGCACTGAAGCTTTCTTT. It specifies CASSPGWWGTEAFF.

This clonotype was found a few times. The gene calls are TRBV7-2 and TRBJ1-1; D unclear. Trimming cost V 3 bases and J 4 bases, with 24 bases left between them. The CDR3 spans 18 residues. Per germline, CDR1 SGHTA and CDR2 FQGNSA. This CDR3 is CASSFPRAIAGDGTEAFF. CDR3 DNA: TGTGCCAGCAGCTTCCCGAGGGCGATAGCGGGAGATGGCACTGAAGCTTTCTTT. Full variable domain (outside the CDR3, taken from reference TRBV7-2 and TRBJ1-1): GAGVSQSPSNKVTEKGKDVELRCDPISGHTALYWYRQSLGQGLEFLIYFQGNSAPDKSGLPSDRFSAERTGGSVSTLTIQRTQQEDSAVYLCASSFPRAIAGDGTEAFFGQGTRLTVV.

The chain carries TRBV5-1 and TRBJ1-2; unclear D gene. The CDR3 covers 15 residues. Between the trimmed V and J ends, which lost 0 bases and 6 bases, there was a span of 15 bases. CDR1 and CDR2 (germline): SGHRS, YFSETQ. The CDR3 sequence is CASSLVTGNTNGYTF. DNA for the CDR3: TGCGCCAGCAGCTTGGTGACTGGGAATACGAATGGCTACACCTTC.

The V and J genes are TRBV5-6 and TRBJ1-4, with 7 nucleotides matching TRBD1. Germline V CDR1 and CDR2: SGHDT, YYEEEE. V trimming: 4 bases; J trimming: 8 bases; junction bases outside the gene matches: 8. The CDR3 is 14 amino acids. The CDR3 region has the DNA TGTGCCAGCAGCGTAACAGGGGTCCGGGAAAAACTGTTTTTT. Amino acids: CASSVTGVREKLFF.

The V gene is TRBV2, the J gene TRBJ2-3; 10 nucleotides line up with TRBD2. This CDR3 spans 14 amino acids. V shed 7 bases, J shed 2 bases, and the junction held 3 bases outside the gene matches. Germline CDR1 and CDR2: SNHLY and FYNNEI. As DNA, the CDR3 is TGTGCCAGCATAGCGGGGGGATCCACAGATACGCAGTATTTT. Translated, it gives CASIAGGSTDTQYF.

The rearrangement joins TRBV27 to TRBJ2-7, with a tentative D call TRBD1 (6 bases). CDR1 MNHEY and CDR2 SMNVEV come from the germline V gene (reference sequence). The length of the CDR3 is 16 residues. V lost 3 bases to trimming and J lost 0 bases, with 15 bases between them. This chain's CDR3 is CASSFAQGLPSYEQYF. The CDR3 DNA reads as TGTGCCAGCAGTTTTGCCCAGGGGCTCCCCTCCTACGAGCAGTACTTC.